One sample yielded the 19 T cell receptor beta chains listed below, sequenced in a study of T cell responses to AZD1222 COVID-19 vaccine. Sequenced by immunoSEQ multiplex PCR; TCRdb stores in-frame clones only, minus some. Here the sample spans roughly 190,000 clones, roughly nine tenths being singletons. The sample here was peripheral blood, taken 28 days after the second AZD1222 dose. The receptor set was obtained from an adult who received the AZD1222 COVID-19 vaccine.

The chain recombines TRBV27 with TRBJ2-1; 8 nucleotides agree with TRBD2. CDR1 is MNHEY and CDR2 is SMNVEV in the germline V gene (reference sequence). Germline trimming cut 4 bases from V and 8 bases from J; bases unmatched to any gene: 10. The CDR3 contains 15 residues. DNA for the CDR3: TGTGCCAGCAGTTCGGGACTAGACCCTAGCGATGAGCAGTTCTTC. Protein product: CASSSGLDPSDEQFF.

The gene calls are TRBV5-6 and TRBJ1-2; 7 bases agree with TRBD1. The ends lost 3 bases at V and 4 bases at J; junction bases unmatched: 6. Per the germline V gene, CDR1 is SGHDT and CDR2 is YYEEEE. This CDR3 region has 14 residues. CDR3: CASSSRQGTYGYTF. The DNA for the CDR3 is TGTGCCAGCAGCTCGAGACAGGGTACCTATGGCTACACCTTC.

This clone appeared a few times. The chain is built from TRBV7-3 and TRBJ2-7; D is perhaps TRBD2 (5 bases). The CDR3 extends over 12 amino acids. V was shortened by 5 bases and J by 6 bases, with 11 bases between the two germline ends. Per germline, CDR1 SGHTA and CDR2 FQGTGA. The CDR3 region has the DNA TGTGCCAGCAGCGAATACGGAGGCGAGCAGTACTTC. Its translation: CASSEYGGEQYF.

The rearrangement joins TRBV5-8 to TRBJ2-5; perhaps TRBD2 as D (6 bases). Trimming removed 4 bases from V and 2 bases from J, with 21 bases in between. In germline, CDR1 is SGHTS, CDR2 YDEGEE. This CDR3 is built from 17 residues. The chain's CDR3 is CASSLGLAGGVQETQYF. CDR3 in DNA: TGTGCCAGCAGCCTCGGCCTAGCCGGCGGGGTACAAGAGACCCAGTACTTC.

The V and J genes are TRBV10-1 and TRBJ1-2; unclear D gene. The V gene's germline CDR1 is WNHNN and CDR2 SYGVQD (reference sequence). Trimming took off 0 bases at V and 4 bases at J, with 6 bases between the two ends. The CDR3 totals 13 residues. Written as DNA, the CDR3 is TGCGCCAGCAGTGAGTCCCAGAGCTATGGCTACACCTTC. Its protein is CASSESQSYGYTF.

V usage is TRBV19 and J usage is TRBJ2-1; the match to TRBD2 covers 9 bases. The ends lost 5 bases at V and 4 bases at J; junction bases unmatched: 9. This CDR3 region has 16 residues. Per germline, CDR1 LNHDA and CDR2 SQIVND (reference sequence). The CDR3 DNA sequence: TGTGCCAGTAGTGCGGGGGCGGGAGGGTCGTACAATGAGCAGTTCTTC. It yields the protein CASSAGAGGSYNEQFF.

CDR3 loop: CASSPRAQTTQYF. CDR3 nucleotide sequence: TGTGCCAGCAGCCCGCGGGCCCAAACGACCCAGTACTTC. The V and J genes are TRBV7-3 and TRBJ2-5; TRBD2 might be the D (5 bases). The V end lost 5 bases, the J end lost 7 bases, and 14 bases lay between the germline ends. Germline loops: CDR1 SGHTA, CDR2 FQGTGA. The CDR3 covers 13 residues. Combining the CDR3 with reference TRBV7-3 and TRBJ2-5 gives the whole variable domain GAGVSQTPSNKVTEKGKYVELRCDPISGHTALYWYRQSLGQGPEFLIYFQGTGAADDSGLPNDRFFAVRPEGSVSTLKIQRTERGDSAVYLCASSPRAQTTQYFGPGTRLLVL.

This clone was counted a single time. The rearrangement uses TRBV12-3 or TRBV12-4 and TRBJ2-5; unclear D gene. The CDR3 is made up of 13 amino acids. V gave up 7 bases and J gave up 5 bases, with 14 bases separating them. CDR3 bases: TGTGCCAGCACTATTCATGAATCGGAGACCCAGTACTTC. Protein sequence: CASTIHESETQYF.

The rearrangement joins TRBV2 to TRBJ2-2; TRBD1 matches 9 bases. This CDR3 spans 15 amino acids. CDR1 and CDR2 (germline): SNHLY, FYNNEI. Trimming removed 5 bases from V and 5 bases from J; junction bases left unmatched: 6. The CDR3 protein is CASSRDREGTGELFF. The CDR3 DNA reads TGTGCCAGCAGTCGGGACAGGGAGGGGACCGGGGAGCTGTTTTTT.

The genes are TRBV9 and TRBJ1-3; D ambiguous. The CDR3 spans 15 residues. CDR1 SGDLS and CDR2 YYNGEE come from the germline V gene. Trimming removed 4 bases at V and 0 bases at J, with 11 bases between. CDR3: CASSPDPISGNTIYF. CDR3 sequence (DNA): TGTGCCAGCAGCCCCGATCCCATCTCTGGAAACACCATATATTTT. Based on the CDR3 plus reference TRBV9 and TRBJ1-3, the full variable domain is DSGVTQTPKHLITATGQRVTLRCSPRSGDLSVYWYQQSLDQGLQFLIQYYNGEERAKGNILERFSAQQFPDLHSELNLSSLELGDSALYFCASSPDPISGNTIYFGEGSWLTVV.

CDR3 residues: CASSDLAAQETQYF. DNA for the CDR3: TGTGCCAGCAGCGACTTGGCCGCTCAAGAGACCCAGTACTTC. The J gene is TRBJ2-5, the V gene TRBV27; D unresolved. Trimming cost V 6 bases and J 2 bases, with 13 bases left between them. This CDR3 is 14 amino acids long. Germline V CDR1 and CDR2: MNHEY, SMNVEV (reference sequence).

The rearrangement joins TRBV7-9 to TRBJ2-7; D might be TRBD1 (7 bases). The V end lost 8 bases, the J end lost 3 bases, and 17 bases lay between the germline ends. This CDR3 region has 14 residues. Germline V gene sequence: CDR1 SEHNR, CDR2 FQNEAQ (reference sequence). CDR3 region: CASGGGTAFYEQYF. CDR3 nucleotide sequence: TGTGCCAGCGGGGGCGGGACAGCCTTCTACGAGCAGTACTTC.

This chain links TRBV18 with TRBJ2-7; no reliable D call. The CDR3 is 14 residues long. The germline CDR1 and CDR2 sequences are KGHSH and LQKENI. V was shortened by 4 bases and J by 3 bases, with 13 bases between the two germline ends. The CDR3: CASSLRTGDYEQYF. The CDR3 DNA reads TGTGCCAGCTCACTTCGGACGGGCGACTACGAGCAGTACTTC.

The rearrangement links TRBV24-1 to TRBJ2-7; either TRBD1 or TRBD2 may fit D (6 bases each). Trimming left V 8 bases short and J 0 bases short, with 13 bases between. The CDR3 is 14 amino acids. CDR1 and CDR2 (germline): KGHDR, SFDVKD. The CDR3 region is CATTLGGSSYEQYF. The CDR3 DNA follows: TGTGCCACCACGTTGGGGGGCTCCTCCTACGAGCAGTACTTC.

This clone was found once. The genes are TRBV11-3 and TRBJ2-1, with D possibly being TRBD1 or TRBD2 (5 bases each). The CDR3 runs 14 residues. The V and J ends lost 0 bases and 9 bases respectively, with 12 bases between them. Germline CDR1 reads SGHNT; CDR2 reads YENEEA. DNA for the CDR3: TGTGCCAGCAGCTTAGACAGGGCGGGTGGTGAGCAGTTCTTC. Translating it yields CASSLDRAGGEQFF.

CDR3 protein: CAWSGGGGRSYEQYF. The DNA of the CDR3 is TGTGCCTGGAGTGGGGGGGGCGGGAGGTCCTACGAGCAGTACTTC. The genes are TRBV30 and TRBJ2-7; 8 bases map to TRBD2. This CDR3 is built from 15 residues. Germline V CDR1 and CDR2: GTSNPN, SVGIG (reference sequence). With 1 base clipped from V and 1 base from J, the junction kept 6 bases outside the gene matches.

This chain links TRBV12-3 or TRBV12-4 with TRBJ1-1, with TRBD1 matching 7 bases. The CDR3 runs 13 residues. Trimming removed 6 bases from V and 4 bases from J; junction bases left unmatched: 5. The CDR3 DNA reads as TGTGCCAGCAGGACCTACAGGGGCACTGAAGCTTTCTTT. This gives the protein CASRTYRGTEAFF.

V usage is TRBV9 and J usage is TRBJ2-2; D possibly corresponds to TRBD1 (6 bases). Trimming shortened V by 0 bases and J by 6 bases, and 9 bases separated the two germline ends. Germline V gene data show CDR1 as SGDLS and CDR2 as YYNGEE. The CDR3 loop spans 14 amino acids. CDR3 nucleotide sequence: TGTGCCAGCAGCGTAGAAGGGGGAGCCGGGGAGCTGTTTTTT. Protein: CASSVEGGAGELFF.

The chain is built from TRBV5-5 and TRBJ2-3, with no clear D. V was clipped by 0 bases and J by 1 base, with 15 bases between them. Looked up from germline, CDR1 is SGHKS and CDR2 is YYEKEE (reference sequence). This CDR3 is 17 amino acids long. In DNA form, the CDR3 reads TGTGCCAGCAGCTTGGCGGAACAGTTCGTCGGCACAGATACGCAGTATTTT. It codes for CASSLAEQFVGTDTQYF.